Each of the 32 T cell receptor beta chains below was sequenced from the same sample in a study of blood T cell repertoires in COVID-19. This table comes from immunoSEQ multiplex PCR, and its TCRdb copy is limited to in-frame clones, with some not included. The sample lists hundreds of thousands of clones, approximately 90% occurring once. The sequenced sample consisted of PBMCs or T cells enriched from blood (not recorded which). The receptors stem from a young man who had recovered from COVID-19.

The chain recombines TRBV21-1 with TRBJ1-5; the table calls TRBD1, which could not be checked here. TRBV21-1 constitutes a pseudogene. This CDR3 comprises 15 residues. The CDR3: CASSKQRTENQPQHF. Here the CDR3 DNA reads TGTGCCAGCAGCAAACAGAGGACAGAAAATCAGCCCCAGCATTTT.

The chain carries TRBV27 and TRBJ2-4; a possible D gene is TRBD2 (6 bases). The CDR3 extends over 15 amino acids. With 3 bases removed from V and 3 bases from J, the gap between germline ends came to 12 bases. Germline V CDR1 and CDR2: MNHEY, SMNVEV (reference sequence). For the CDR3, the DNA is TGTGCCAGCAGTTTGGGTTGGGGGGACAAAAACATTCAGTACTTC. Translated: CASSLGWGDKNIQYF.

The rearrangement links TRBV28 to TRBJ2-1, with D possibly TRBD2 on 6 matching bases. V was cut by 6 bases and J by 9 bases, with 15 bases left in between. The CDR3 length is 13 residues. Looked up from germline, CDR1 is MDHEN and CDR2 is SYDVKM. The CDR3 region is CASSLGGPFEQFF. CDR3 DNA: TGTGCCAGCAGCTTAGGAGGGCCCTTTGAGCAGTTCTTC.

The genes are TRBV19 and TRBJ2-3, with D perhaps TRBD2 (5 bases). The germline V gene encodes CDR1 LNHDA and CDR2 SQIVND (reference sequence). The V gene lost 0 bases and the J gene lost 7 bases, with 8 bases spanning the gap. The CDR3 extends over 13 amino acids. The CDR3 nucleotides read TGTGCCAGTAGTATAGAGCCCGGGAATACGCAGTATTTT. Translated, it gives CASSIEPGNTQYF.

V gene TRBV28 combines with J gene TRBJ2-1; 9 bases agree with TRBD2. The CDR3 extends over 14 amino acids. The germline V gene encodes CDR1 MDHEN and CDR2 SYDVKM. V shed 6 bases, J shed 9 bases, and the junction held 9 bases outside the gene matches. CDR3 protein: CASSYSGRGGEQFF. The CDR3 region has the DNA TGTGCCAGCAGCTATAGCGGGAGAGGGGGTGAGCAGTTCTTC.

V is TRBV2 and J is TRBJ1-2; D is perhaps TRBD1 (5 bases). The CDR3 is made up of 15 amino acids. Trimming shortened V by 4 bases and J by 7 bases, and 19 bases separated the two germline ends. Germline CDR1 reads SNHLY; CDR2 reads FYNNEI. For the CDR3, the DNA is TGTGCCAGCAGTGCCTATACAGGTCCCTCGGGTGGCTACACCTTC. Amino acids: CASSAYTGPSGGYTF. The complete variable domain, with remaining parts taken from reference TRBV2 and TRBJ1-2, reads EPEVTQTPSHQVTQMGQEVILRCVPISNHLYFYWYRQILGQKVEFLVSFYNNEISEKSEIFDDQFSVERPDGSNFTLKIRSTKLEDSAMYFCASSAYTGPSGGYTFGSGTRLTVV.

The rearrangement uses TRBV19 and TRBJ2-2; maybe TRBD2 (6 bases). From germline, CDR1 is LNHDA and CDR2 SQIVND (reference sequence). CDR3 length: 13 residues. Trimming shortened V by 2 bases and J by 9 bases, and 10 bases separated the two germline ends. This CDR3 is CASSIRERWELFF. For the CDR3, the DNA is TGTGCCAGTAGTATACGGGAGAGGTGGGAGCTGTTTTTT.

This clone was found a few times. J is TRBJ1-1 and V is TRBV19, with 8 bases fitting TRBD1. J was trimmed by 4 bases and V by 8 bases; bases with no gene match: 18. CDR1 and CDR2 from the germline V gene are LNHDA and SQIVND (reference sequence). The CDR3 spans 17 residues. In DNA, the CDR3 is TGTGCCAGTCCCATGGGGGCACAGACAGGGGTAACCACTGAAGCTTTCTTT. This translates into CASPMGAQTGVTTEAFF.

The chain joins TRBV6-2 or TRBV6-3 to TRBJ2-3, with 7 nucleotides matching TRBD1. J gave up 3 bases and V 4 bases, and 7 bases lay outside the gene matches. CDR3 size: 15 residues. The germline CDR1 and CDR2 sequences are MNHEY and SVGEGT. CDR3 region: CASSSRQGETDTQYF. The CDR3 DNA follows: TGTGCCAGCAGTTCCCGACAGGGAGAGACAGATACGCAGTATTTT.

A single count supports this clone. This chain connects TRBV5-1 to TRBJ2-5, with TRBD1 as a possible D gene (5 bases). This CDR3 is built from 15 residues. The germline V gene has CDR1 SGHRS and CDR2 YFSETQ. Trimming cost V 2 bases and J 1 base, with 12 bases left between them. CDR3 sequence (DNA): TGCGCCAGCAGCTTCCTTCAGGGCGCCCAAGAGACCCAGTACTTC. This encodes CASSFLQGAQETQYF.

The chain carries TRBV30 and TRBJ1-2, with D unresolved. Trimming cost V 2 bases and J 4 bases, with 8 bases left between them. CDR1 and CDR2 (germline): GTSNPN, SVGIG (reference sequence). The CDR3 consists of 12 residues. CDR3 region: CAWSPSSYGYTF. The CDR3 region has the DNA TGTGCCTGGAGTCCCTCGAGCTATGGCTACACCTTC.

This clone was counted once. The chain has TRBV19 and TRBJ1-2; 8 bases are a match to TRBD1. Germline trimming cut 4 bases from V and 9 bases from J; bases unmatched to any gene: 4. This CDR3 region has 12 residues. CDR1 is LNHDA, CDR2 SQIVND, per germline (reference sequence). CDR3 sequence (DNA): TGTGCCAGTAGTACCCGACAGGGGAGCTACACCTTC. Residues: CASSTRQGSYTF.

V and J are TRBV9 and TRBJ2-7, with D tentatively TRBD1 (7 bases). Trimming cost V 0 bases and J 5 bases, with 21 bases left between them. The CDR3 spans 17 residues. Looked up from germline, CDR1 is SGDLS and CDR2 is YYNGEE. This chain's CDR3 is CASSVGLSGQGGHEQYF. CDR3 sequence (DNA): TGTGCCAGCAGCGTAGGTCTTTCAGGGCAGGGGGGCCACGAGCAGTACTTC.

The rearrangement links TRBV5-1 to TRBJ2-1, with D possibly matching TRBD2 (5 bases). Germline V gives CDR1 SGHRS, CDR2 YFSETQ. The CDR3 totals 13 residues. V lost 1 base, J lost 4 bases, and 6 bases lay in between. The CDR3 loop reads CASSLTGYNEQFF. For the CDR3, the DNA is TGCGCCAGCAGCTTGACGGGATACAATGAGCAGTTCTTC.

V is TRBV5-1 and J is TRBJ2-5, with TRBD1 matching over 10 bases. Germline trimming cut 3 bases from V and 5 bases from J; bases unmatched to any gene: 10. CDR3 length: 16 amino acids. CDR1 SGHRS and CDR2 YFSETQ come from the germline V gene. CDR3 loop: CASSWSGTGVRETQYF. CDR3 DNA sequence: TGCGCCAGCAGCTGGTCCGGGACAGGGGTTAGGGAGACCCAGTACTTC.

V and J are TRBV27 and TRBJ1-6, with 8 bases matching TRBD1. Germline V CDR1 and CDR2: MNHEY, SMNVEV (reference sequence). The J segment lost 8 bases and the V segment lost 5 bases, leaving 14 bases of the junction unmatched. The CDR3 has 17 amino acids. As DNA, the CDR3 is TGTGCCAGCAGTCTAGGACAGGGAGGACCGGTGCATTCACCCCTCCACTTT. It codes for CASSLGQGGPVHSPLHF.

This chain connects TRBV28 to TRBJ1-1; 9 bases line up with TRBD1. V lost 6 bases and J lost 11; bases outside the gene matches: 13. The germline V gene has CDR1 MDHEN and CDR2 SYDVKM. The CDR3 spans 14 residues. CDR3 in DNA: TGTGCCAGCAGGATCACAGGGGGCCCGGGCAGCGCTTTCTTT. It codes for CASRITGGPGSAFF.

The rearrangement links TRBV30 to TRBJ1-5, with D possibly being TRBD1 (6 bases). The CDR3 is 12 residues long. CDR1 is GTSNPN, CDR2 SVGIG, per germline (reference sequence). Trimming pared 3 bases from V and 6 bases from J, leaving 9 bases between. The CDR3 is CAWSETGQPQHF. CDR3 bases: TGTGCCTGGAGCGAGACAGGTCAGCCCCAGCATTTT. Supplemented by reference TRBV30 and TRBJ1-5, the full variable domain reads SQTIHQWPATLVQPVGSPLSLECTVEGTSNPNLYWYRQAAGRGLQLLFYSVGIGQISSEVPQNLSASRPQDRQFILSSKKLLLSDSGFYLCAWSETGQPQHFGDGTRLSIL.

The chain is built from TRBV2 and TRBJ2-2; 7 bases fit TRBD2. Germline V gene sequence: CDR1 SNHLY, CDR2 FYNNEI. The junction had 6 bases not matched to a gene; V was cut back by 2 bases and J by 6 bases. The CDR3 extends over 15 amino acids. The CDR3 loop reads CASSEKVLAAGELFF. The CDR3 bases are TGTGCCAGCAGTGAAAAGGTGCTAGCGGCCGGGGAGCTGTTTTTT.

The CDR3 region is CASSYGTAGVGYGYTF. CDR3 DNA: TGTGCCAGCAGTTACGGGACAGCGGGTGTGGGCTATGGCTACACCTTC. The gene calls are TRBV6-5 and TRBJ1-2; TRBD1 matches 7 bases. CDR1 and CDR2 (germline): MNHEY, SVGAGI. The CDR3 covers 16 residues. V was clipped by 2 bases and J by 4 bases; unmatched bases: 10.

This chain joins TRBV27 and TRBJ2-3; TRBD2 matches at 7 bases. CDR3 length: 13 residues. V lost 6 bases, J lost 5 bases, and 5 bases stayed unmatched. Germline V lookup: CDR1 MNHEY, CDR2 SMNVEV (reference sequence). The CDR3 here is CASRGSGGDTQYF. The CDR3 DNA is TGTGCCAGCAGGGGGTCGGGAGGAGATACGCAGTATTTT.

The gene calls are TRBV20-1 and TRBJ1-1; D is unclear. Per germline, CDR1 DFQATT and CDR2 SNEGSKA (reference sequence). With 2 bases removed from V and 4 bases from J, the gap between germline ends came to 5 bases. The CDR3 totals 11 residues. The CDR3 sequence is CSARWSTEAFF. The CDR3, as DNA: TGCAGTGCTAGATGGAGCACTGAAGCTTTCTTT.

The gene calls are TRBV2 and TRBJ2-1; 14 nucleotides line up with TRBD2. From germline, CDR1 is SNHLY and CDR2 FYNNEI. The ends lost 3 bases at V and 8 bases at J; junction bases unmatched: 6. The CDR3 contains 16 residues. CDR3 loop: CASSEGTSGSRYEQFF. CDR3 sequence (DNA): TGTGCCAGCAGTGAGGGGACTAGCGGGAGTAGGTATGAGCAGTTCTTC.

The chain combines TRBV19 with TRBJ1-5; the match to TRBD1 covers 10 bases. Trimming took 7 bases from V and 2 from J; bases not matched to a gene: 5. This CDR3 contains 15 residues. In germline, CDR1 is LNHDA, CDR2 SQIVND (reference sequence). For the CDR3, the DNA is TGTGCCAGTACCCCCGGGACAGGGGGCAATCAGCCCCAGCATTTT. It codes for CASTPGTGGNQPQHF.

The V call is TRBV7-8, the J call TRBJ1-2, with 10 nucleotides matching TRBD1. Trimming took 5 bases from V and 4 from J; bases not matched to a gene: 7. In germline, CDR1 is SGHVS, CDR2 FQNEAQ. This CDR3 spans 15 amino acids. In DNA, the CDR3 is TGTGCCAGCAGCGCAGACAGGGGGCGCGGCTATGGCTACACCTTC. This translates into CASSADRGRGYGYTF.

This rearrangement joins TRBV28 to TRBJ1-1, with D maybe TRBD1 (6 bases). The germline gives CDR1 MDHEN, CDR2 SYDVKM. V lost 7 bases and J 2 bases, leaving 17 bases between the germline ends. The CDR3 is 15 residues long. In DNA form, the CDR3 reads TGTGCCAGCAAACGACACAGGGTGCCCAACACTGAAGCTTTCTTT. Amino acid sequence: CASKRHRVPNTEAFF.

This CDR3 is CASSLLRGLNTEAFF. CDR3 nucleotide sequence: TGTGCCAGCAGTTTACTTAGGGGGCTGAACACTGAAGCTTTCTTT. The chain links TRBV28 to TRBJ1-1; 7 positions agree with TRBD1. Germline loops: CDR1 MDHEN, CDR2 SYDVKM. The CDR3 is 15 residues long. Trimming removed 2 bases from V and 0 bases from J; junction bases left unmatched: 3.

The V and J genes are TRBV15 and TRBJ2-5; 11 nucleotides match TRBD2. V shed 6 bases, J shed 5 bases, and the junction held 5 bases outside the gene matches. CDR1 and CDR2 from the germline V gene are LNHNV and YYDKDF (reference sequence). The CDR3 contains 14 residues. Here the CDR3 reads CATRTSGGGETQYF. The CDR3 nucleotides read TGTGCCACCAGAACTAGCGGGGGCGGGGAGACCCAGTACTTC.

V is TRBV28 and J is TRBJ2-5; a possible D gene is TRBD2 (5 bases). Germline-derived CDR1 and CDR2 are MDHEN and SYDVKM. V lost 4 bases, J lost 3 bases, and 21 bases lay in between. CDR3 size: 17 residues. The CDR3 spells CASSSLTGWESEETQYF. In DNA form, the CDR3 reads TGTGCCAGCAGTTCCCTCACCGGGTGGGAGTCGGAAGAGACCCAGTACTTC.

J is TRBJ2-2 and V is TRBV5-1; no reliable D call. CDR1 is SGHRS, CDR2 YFSETQ, per germline. This CDR3 has 15 residues. V was shortened by 0 bases and J by 6 bases, with 12 bases between the two germline ends. CDR3 bases: TGCGCCAGCAGCTTGGTTGAGGATCAAGCCGGGGAGCTGTTTTTT. It specifies CASSLVEDQAGELFF.

This chain connects TRBV12-3 or TRBV12-4 to TRBJ2-3; D is undetermined. This CDR3 region has 13 residues. The germline V and J ends were trimmed by 4 bases and 4 bases, with 9 bases remaining between them. CDR3 nucleotide sequence: TGTGCCAGCAGTTCTCCCCCTCCAGATACGCAGTATTTT. This codes for CASSSPPPDTQYF.

The chain has TRBV27 and TRBJ1-5, with D hard to call. Germline lookup yields CDR1 MNHEY and CDR2 SMNVEV (reference sequence). V lost 0 bases and J 7 bases, leaving 13 bases between the germline ends. CDR3 length equals 15 residues. The CDR3 DNA reads as TGTGCCAGCAGTTTATCGGGGTCGGCGGGGCAGCCCCAGCATTTT. It specifies CASSLSGSAGQPQHF.